The present entry profiles one T cell receptor (beta chain) with its context. The antigen it binds to is not known. Base-call qualities are not available, and no considerably larger clone is one nucleotide away. Donors were healthy HIV-negative adults with no recently reported acute infections or vaccinations. All donors were Caucasian adults living in Nashville, Tennessee, USA. Magnetic negative selection was used to enrich CD4+ T cells, after which naive cells were positively selected on CD45RA and the negative fraction became the memory subset. After blood collection by leukapheresis, PBMCs were isolated using Ficoll-Histopaque density gradient centrifugation and then cryopreserved in the vapor phase of liquid nitrogen. Analytical flow cytometry was used to check the purity and quantity of each magnetically sorted T cell population. Each sorted fraction had its genomic DNA isolated and then quantified by UV absorbance on a Nanodrop 2000c.

Using the deep immunoSEQ assay, TCR CDR3 regions were amplified from genomic DNA by multiplex PCR. Extracted genomic DNA from each cell subset was distributed evenly across all wells of several immunoSEQ 96-well plates, and each plate was treated as a replicate. Each replicate PCR for sorted subsets received roughly 0.2 ug genomic DNA, equal to tens of thousands of T cell genomes. Purified libraries were measured with a Qubit 3.0 fluorometer, size-checked on a Bioanalyzer 2100, and measured again with the KAPA Library Quantification kit. A separate single-read 150-cycle Illumina NextSeq 550 flow cell was used to sequence each immunoSEQ 96-well plate. The original pipeline was this. Because only junctional sequences without quality scores were contained in the immunoSEQ output, filtering matching that applied to full-length reads could not be performed. Sequences were annotated with PyIR, a Python wrapper for IgBLAST v1.9, and V/J genes and CDR3 were assigned using IMGT germline references. Reads with weak V/J assignments (E-value above 1e-6), missing CDR3, stop codons, out-of-frame junctions, or ambiguous translated residues were removed. V3J clonotypes were defined by identical inferred V gene, J gene, and CDR3 amino acid sequence. To compute the percentage overlap between repertoires, the number of shared unique clonotypes was divided by the size of the smaller repertoire. RTK rarefaction, the Chao1 estimator, and Recon v2.1 estimates of unobserved clonotypes were used to assess repertoire richness. Generation probabilities were computed with OLGA for all TCRbeta clonotypes obtained by the gDNA method from a few donors. TCRdb re-hosts the immuneACCESS table, in-frame sequences only. Its copies lack some clones; in the studies checked, an unresolved V gene accounts for under half of them, and the cause for the rest is not known. For V, J and clone size, that table is used; D and trimming come from the DNA. The table for this sample lists more than 500,000 clones; 95% to 96% of them were counted only once. The top ten clonotypes cover approximately 0.06% of the sample.

The sample comes from a study of shared clonotypes between healthy human individuals (dated by TCRdb to 2019 to 2021). For the study in its entirety: The cohort included a few men and a couple of women between 18 and 49 years of age. Per donor, three plates each were used for CD4 naive and CD4 memory, two for CD8 naive, and one for CD8 memory. Blood TCR repertoires of about five healthy adults were deeply sequenced to estimate repertoire size and the extent of clonotype sharing between individuals. Each donor's leukapheresis produced roughly between roughly 0.85 and 9.5 billion PBMCs. To increase sequencing depth and limit assay-specific biases, TCR repertoire library preparation and sequencing were carried out by different laboratories using diverse techniques.

Overall study outcomes, separate from this receptor: The genetic and exposure-history diversity represented was limited by the small number of donors. Sampling was limited to blood, and TCR repertoires in tissue likely differ from TCR repertoires in blood. Estimated clonotype richness was generally larger for naive than for memory subsets. Sharing across several donors was observed for approximately 5% of naive CD4, around 3.5% of naive CD8, around 2.5% of memory CD4, and less than 0.45% of memory CD8 clonotypes. Incomplete sequencing was indicated by rarefaction of sorted-subset datasets, despite the large sequencing depth. Higher generation probabilities were observed for clonotypes shared by all four sorted-subset donors than for non-shared clonotypes. Pairwise subsampling led to the expectation that sequencing depth would affect the degree of clonotype sharing among donors.

The sequenced material came from naive CD4+ T cells sorted from blood. The label giving this sample's cell subset or site can be read as: CD45RA+ positively selected. The receptor comes from a woman younger than 45 in good health.

In nucleotide form, the sequence is TGTGCCAGCACCCGGGCCCCTAATGAAAAACTGTTTTTT. This gives the protein CASTRAPNEKLFF. The chain is assembled from TRBV28 and TRBJ1-4, with the D gene not clear enough to name. The junction shows trimming of 7 bases on V and 3 bases on J, plus 9 bases between the germline ends. The CDR3, from cysteine to phenylalanine, totals 13 residues. The DNA shown is the 39-base CDR3, in frame from base 1. Based on the germline V gene, the CDR1 and CDR2 sequences are MDHEN and SYDVKM.